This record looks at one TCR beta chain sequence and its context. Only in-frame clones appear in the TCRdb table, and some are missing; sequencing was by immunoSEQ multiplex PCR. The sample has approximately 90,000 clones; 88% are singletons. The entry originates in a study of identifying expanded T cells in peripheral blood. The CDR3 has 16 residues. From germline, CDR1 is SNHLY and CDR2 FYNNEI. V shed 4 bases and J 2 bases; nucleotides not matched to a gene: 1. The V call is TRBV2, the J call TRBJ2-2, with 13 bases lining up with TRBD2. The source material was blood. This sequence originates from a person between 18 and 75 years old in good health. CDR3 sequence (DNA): TGTGCCAGCAGTGGACTAGCGGGGGGAAACACCGGGGAGCTGTTTTTT. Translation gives CASSGLAGGNTGELFF. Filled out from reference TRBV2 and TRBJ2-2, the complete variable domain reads EPEVTQTPSHQVTQMGQEVILRCVPISNHLYFYWYRQILGQKVEFLVSFYNNEISEKSEIFDDQFSVERPDGSNFTLKIRSTKLEDSAMYFCASSGLAGGNTGELFFGEGSRLTVL.